The present T cell receptor beta chain was sequenced within a study of graft-versus-host responses after intestinal transplantation. Study background: All recipients were transplanted with multivisceral, liver-intestinal, or isolated intestinal grafts.

CDR1 and CDR2 from the germline V gene are KGHSH and LQKENI. V lost 2 bases and J 4 bases, leaving 17 bases between the germline ends. The CDR3 extends over 16 amino acids. Measured with immunoSEQ multiplex PCR; TCRdb has only the in-frame clones, and not every one. In the table there are some 55,000 clones, 75% to 95% of which are singletons. This TCR derives from a human patient who received an intestinal transplant, so some T cells may come from the graft donor. The chain is built from TRBV18 and TRBJ1-1, with TRBD1 as a possible D gene (6 bases). The sequenced sample was PBMCs, obtained 650 to 670 days after intestinal transplant. CDR3: CASSPMLPEGGTEAFF. The CDR3 DNA is TGTGCCAGCTCACCAATGTTACCGGAAGGGGGCACTGAAGCTTTCTTT.